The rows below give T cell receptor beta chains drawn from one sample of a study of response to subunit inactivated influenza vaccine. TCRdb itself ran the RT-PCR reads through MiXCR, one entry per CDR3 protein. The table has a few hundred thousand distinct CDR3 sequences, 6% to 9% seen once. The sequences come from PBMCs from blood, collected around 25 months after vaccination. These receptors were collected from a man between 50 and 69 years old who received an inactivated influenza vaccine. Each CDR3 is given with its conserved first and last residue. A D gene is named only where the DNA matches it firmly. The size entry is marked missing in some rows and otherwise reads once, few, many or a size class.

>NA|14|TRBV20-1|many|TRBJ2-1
TGCAGTGCTAGAAAGCAGCTAGGGATCAATGAGCAGTTCTTC
CSARKQLGINEQFF
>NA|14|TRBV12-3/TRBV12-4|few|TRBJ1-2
TGTGCCAGCAGTCGGGTATTAGATAACTATGGCTACACCTTC
CASSRVLDNYGYTF
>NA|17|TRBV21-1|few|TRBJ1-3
TGTGCCAGCACCTTAAAGGGACAGCTGATCTCTGGAAACACCATATATTTT
CASTLKGQLISGNTIYF
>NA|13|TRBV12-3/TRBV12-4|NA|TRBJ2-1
TGTGCCAGCAGTCCTCGGAGGATCGGTGAGCAGTTCTTC
CASSPRRIGEQFF
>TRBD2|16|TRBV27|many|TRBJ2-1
TGTGCCAGCAGTTTCGCTAGCGGGTACTCCTACAATGAGCAGTTCTTC
CASSFASGYSYNEQFF
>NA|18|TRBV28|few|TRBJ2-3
TGTGCCAGCAGTCTCCCCCGTGGGGGAGGCGTCAGTGCAGATACGCAGTATTTT
CASSLPRGGGVSADTQYF
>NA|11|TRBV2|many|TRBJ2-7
TGTGCCAGCAGTGAGGGGTCCCGCGGGTACTTC
CASSEGSRGYF
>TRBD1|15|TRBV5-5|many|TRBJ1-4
TGTGCCAGCAGCTTGAAGGGGGCCTTTAATGAAAAACTGTTTTTT
CASSLKGAFNEKLFF
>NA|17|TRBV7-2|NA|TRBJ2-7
TGTGCCAGCAGCCGGGGGTCGGACGTAGGCCTTACCTACGAGCAGTACTTC
CASSRGSDVGLTYEQYF
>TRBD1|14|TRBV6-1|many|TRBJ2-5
TGTGCCAGCAGTACCGGACAGGGGCAGGAGACCCAGTACTTC
CASSTGQGQETQYF